The TCR beta chain under discussion was sequenced for a study of T cells in Graves' hyperthyroidism and ophthalmopathy. Points from the study as a whole: Most clonotypes that expanded in the thyroid above 0.001 also showed up in blood.

V was pared by 5 bases and J by 0 bases, with 17 bases between. CDR3 size: 17 residues. Diagnostic assessment was based on clinical symptoms, serum thyroxine and TRAb, thyroid ultrasound and orbital computed tomography. Extraction of PBMCs used 8 to 10 ml of fresh peripheral blood. A few counts support this clonotype. Its antigen is currently unknown. Amplification of TCR beta CDR3 regions used RNA as the template. Initially, a first-round RT-PCR of the TCR CDR3 employed the HTBI primer set. TCRdb re-derived calls from the multiplex PCR reads in MiXCR, one entry per CDR3 protein. The sample lists hundreds of thousands of distinct CDR3 sequences; around 13% were seen once.

Sequenced material: blood. The origin of this receptor is a woman under 40 with Graves' hyperthyroidism. This sequence joins TRBV12-3 or TRBV12-4 and TRBJ1-5; no firm D call. In DNA, the CDR3 is TGTGCCAGCAGTCCTCAGGATTATCGGAATAGCAATCAGCCCCAGCATTTT. Its protein product is CASSPQDYRNSNQPQHF.